The clone carrying this T cell receptor beta chain was seen only a few times. The antigen is unknown. With a much larger clone just one base away, this may be a read error. This entry comes from a study of tumor-infiltrating lymphocytes in primary liver carcinoma. Turning to the study itself: Patients, male and female, were 30 to 69 years old.

cDNA specific to TCR beta was made from 500 to 650 ng of total RNA, with a constant-region primer employed for priming. Amplification in three nested multiplex PCR rounds with slightly modified ARM-PCR gave rise to TCR beta libraries. The study ran its first two PCR rounds for nine to ten cycles each, using TRBV1-TRBV30 forward primers and a C-beta reverse primer. TCRdb analysed the multiplex PCR reads with MiXCR anew, one entry per CDR3 protein. The top ten hold approximately 37% of the sample, which has about 64,000 distinct CDR3 sequences, about 71% seen once. Study results and limitations: Tumor region pairs shared more overlap than did tumor-adjacent and tumor-blood pairs.

Germline CDR1 and CDR2: SQVTM and ANQGSEA. The V end was cut by 4 bases, the J end by 0 bases, with 15 bases between. The CDR3 is made up of 15 amino acids. Unsorted bulk tissue of roughly 17-33 mg yielded co-extracted RNA and DNA. Five discrete regions of every tumor underwent sampling. What was sequenced was liver tumor tissue from sampling region 4. Specified subset: tumor region T4, right-lateral pole. The chain uses TRBV29-1 and TRBJ1-1, with no clear D. The origin of this receptor is a man in his forties or fifties with primary liver carcinoma and hepatitis B virus infection. The CDR3 loop is CSVAAWWGMNTEAFF. DNA of the CDR3: TGCAGCGTTGCGGCATGGTGGGGAATGAACACTGAAGCTTTCTTT.